The clone carrying this T cell receptor (beta chain) was seen more than once but under ten times. Its antigen is not known. The data stem from a study of blood T cells in healthy people across ages. Germline V lookup: CDR1 SEHNR, CDR2 FQNEAQ (reference sequence). The CDR3 is 16 residues long. With 5 bases removed from V and 2 bases from J, the gap between germline ends came to 17 bases. Individuals who donated were healthy Caucasians from Russia aged 6 to 90. For the second PCR, which ran for roughly 7 to 11 cycles, a sample-barcoded 5' primer and a J-beta primer mix were used. No fewer than 3 million CDR3-containing paired-end reads came from each sample. TCRdb reanalysed the 5' RACE reads using MiXCR and keeps one entry per CDR3 protein. Of around 800,000 distinct CDR3 sequences in the sample, roughly 53% were seen once. General study findings and limits: Percentage of naive T cells showed a strong correlation with TCR beta diversity.

This clonotype originated in a man older than 75 in good health. The chain uses TRBV7-9 and TRBJ2-3, with D possibly matching TRBD2 (6 bases). The sample taken for sequencing was blood. The CDR3 nucleotides read TGTGCCAGCAGCCGGGACGGGAGAGGACACACAGATACGCAGTATTTT. It translates to CASSRDGRGHTDTQYF. The entire variable domain, with the rest obtained from reference TRBV7-9 and TRBJ2-3, is as follows: DTGVSQNPRHKITKRGQNVTFRCDPISEHNRLYWYRQTLGQGPEFLTYFQNEAQLEKSRLLSDRFSAERPKGSFSTLEIQRTEQGDSAMYLCASSRDGRGHTDTQYFGPGTRLTVL.